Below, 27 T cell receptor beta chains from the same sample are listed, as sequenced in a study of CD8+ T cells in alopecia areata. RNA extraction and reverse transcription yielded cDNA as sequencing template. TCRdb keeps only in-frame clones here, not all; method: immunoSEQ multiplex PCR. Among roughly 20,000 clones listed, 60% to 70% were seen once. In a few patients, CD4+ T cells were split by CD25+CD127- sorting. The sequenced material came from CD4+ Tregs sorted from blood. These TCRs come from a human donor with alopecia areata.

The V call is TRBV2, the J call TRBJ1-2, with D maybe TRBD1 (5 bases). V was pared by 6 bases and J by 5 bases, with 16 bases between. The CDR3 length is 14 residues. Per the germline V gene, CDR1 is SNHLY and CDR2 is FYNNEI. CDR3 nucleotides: TGTGCCAGCAGATCCGGGACGGATAGTTATGGCTACACCTTC. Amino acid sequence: CASRSGTDSYGYTF. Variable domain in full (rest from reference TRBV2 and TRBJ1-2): EPEVTQTPSHQVTQMGQEVILRCVPISNHLYFYWYRQILGQKVEFLVSFYNNEISEKSEIFDDQFSVERPDGSNFTLKIRSTKLEDSAMYFCASRSGTDSYGYTFGSGTRLTVV.

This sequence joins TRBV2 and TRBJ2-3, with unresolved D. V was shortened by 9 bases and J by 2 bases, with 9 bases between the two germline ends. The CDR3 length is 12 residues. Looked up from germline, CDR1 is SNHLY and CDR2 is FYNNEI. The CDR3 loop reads CASTADTDTQYF. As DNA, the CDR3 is TGTGCCAGTACAGCAGACACAGATACGCAGTATTTT.

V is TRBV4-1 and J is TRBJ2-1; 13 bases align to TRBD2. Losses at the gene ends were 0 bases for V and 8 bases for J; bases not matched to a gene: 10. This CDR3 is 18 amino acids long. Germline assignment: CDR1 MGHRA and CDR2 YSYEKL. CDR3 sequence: CASSQDITSGGVFDEQFF. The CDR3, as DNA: TGCGCCAGCAGCCAAGACATTACTAGCGGGGGGGTGTTTGATGAGCAGTTCTTC.

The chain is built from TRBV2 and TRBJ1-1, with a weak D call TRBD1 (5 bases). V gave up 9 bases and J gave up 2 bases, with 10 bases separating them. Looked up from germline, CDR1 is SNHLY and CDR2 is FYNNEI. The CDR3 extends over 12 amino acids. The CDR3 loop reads CARKGPNTEAFF. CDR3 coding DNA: TGTGCCAGAAAGGGGCCAAACACTGAAGCTTTCTTT.

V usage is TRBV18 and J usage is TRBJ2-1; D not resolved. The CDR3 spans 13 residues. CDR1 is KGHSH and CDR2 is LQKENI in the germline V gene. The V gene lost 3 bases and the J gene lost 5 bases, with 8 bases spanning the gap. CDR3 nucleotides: TGTGCCAGCTCACCGAATTTAAACAATGAGCAGTTCTTC. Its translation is CASSPNLNNEQFF.

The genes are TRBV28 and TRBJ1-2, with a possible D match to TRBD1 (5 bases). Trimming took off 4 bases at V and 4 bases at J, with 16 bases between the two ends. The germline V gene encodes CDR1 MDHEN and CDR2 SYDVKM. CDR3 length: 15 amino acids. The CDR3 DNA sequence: TGTGCCAGCAGTTCCACCCTCTCAGGGAGCTATGGCTACACCTTC. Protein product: CASSSTLSGSYGYTF.

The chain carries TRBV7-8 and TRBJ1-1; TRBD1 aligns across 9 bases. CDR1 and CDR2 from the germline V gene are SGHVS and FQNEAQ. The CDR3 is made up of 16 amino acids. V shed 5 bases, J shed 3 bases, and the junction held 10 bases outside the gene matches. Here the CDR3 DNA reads TGTGCCAGCAGCCCCACAACGGGACAGGGATACACTGAAGCTTTCTTT. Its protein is CASSPTTGQGYTEAFF.

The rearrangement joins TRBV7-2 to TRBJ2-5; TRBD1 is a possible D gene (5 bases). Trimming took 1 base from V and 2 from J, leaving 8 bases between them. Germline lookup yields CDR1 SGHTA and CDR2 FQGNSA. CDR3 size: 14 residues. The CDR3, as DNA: TGTGCCAGCAGCTTAGGGACATATCAAGAGACCCAGTACTTC. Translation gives CASSLGTYQETQYF.

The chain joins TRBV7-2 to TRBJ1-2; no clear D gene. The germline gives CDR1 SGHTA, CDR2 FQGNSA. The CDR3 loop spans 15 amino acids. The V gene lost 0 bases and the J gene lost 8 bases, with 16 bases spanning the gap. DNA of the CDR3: TGTGCCAGCAGCTTAGCGGGATTACGTTCAGGAGGCTACACCTTC. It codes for CASSLAGLRSGGYTF.

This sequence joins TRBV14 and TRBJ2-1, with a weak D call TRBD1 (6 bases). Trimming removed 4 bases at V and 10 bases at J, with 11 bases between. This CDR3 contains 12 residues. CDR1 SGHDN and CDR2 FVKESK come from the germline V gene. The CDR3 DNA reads TGTGCCAGCAGCCGGGACATCAACGAGCAGTTCTTC. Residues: CASSRDINEQFF.

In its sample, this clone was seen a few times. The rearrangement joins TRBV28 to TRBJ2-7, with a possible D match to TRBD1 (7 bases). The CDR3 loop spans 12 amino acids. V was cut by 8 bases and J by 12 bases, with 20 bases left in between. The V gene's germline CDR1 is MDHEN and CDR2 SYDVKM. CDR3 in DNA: TGTGCCAGCGCGGGACAGCCCCTCTTTCCGTACTTC. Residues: CASAGQPLFPYF.

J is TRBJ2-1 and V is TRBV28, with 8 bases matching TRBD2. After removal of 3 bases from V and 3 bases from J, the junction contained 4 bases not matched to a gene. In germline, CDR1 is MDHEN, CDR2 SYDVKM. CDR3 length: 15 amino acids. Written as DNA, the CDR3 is TGTGCCAGCAGTTTCCGGGAGGGCTTCTACAATGAGCAGTTCTTC. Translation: CASSFREGFYNEQFF.

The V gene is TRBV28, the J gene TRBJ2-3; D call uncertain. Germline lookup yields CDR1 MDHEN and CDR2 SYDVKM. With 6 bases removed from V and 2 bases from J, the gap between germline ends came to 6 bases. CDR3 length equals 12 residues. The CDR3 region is CASRQSTDTQYF. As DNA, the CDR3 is TGTGCCAGCAGACAGTCCACAGATACGCAGTATTTT. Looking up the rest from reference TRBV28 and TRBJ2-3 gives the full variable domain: DVKVTQSSRYLVKRTGEKVFLECVQDMDHENMFWYRQDPGLGLRLIYFSYDVKMKEKGDIPEGYSVSREKKERFSLILESASTNQTSMYLCASRQSTDTQYFGPGTRLTVL.

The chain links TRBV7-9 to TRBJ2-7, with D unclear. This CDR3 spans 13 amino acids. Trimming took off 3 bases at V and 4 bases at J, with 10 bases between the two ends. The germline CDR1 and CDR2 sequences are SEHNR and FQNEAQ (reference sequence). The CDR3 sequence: CASSFESGYEQYF. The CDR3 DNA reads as TGTGCCAGCAGCTTTGAGTCCGGGTACGAGCAGTACTTC.

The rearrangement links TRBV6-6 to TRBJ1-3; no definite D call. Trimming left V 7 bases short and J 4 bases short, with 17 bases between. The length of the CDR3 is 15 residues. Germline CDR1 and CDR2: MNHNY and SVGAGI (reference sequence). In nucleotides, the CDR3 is TGTGCCAGCACCCCCAGGTTAAGGGCCGGAAACACCATATATTTT. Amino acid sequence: CASTPRLRAGNTIYF.

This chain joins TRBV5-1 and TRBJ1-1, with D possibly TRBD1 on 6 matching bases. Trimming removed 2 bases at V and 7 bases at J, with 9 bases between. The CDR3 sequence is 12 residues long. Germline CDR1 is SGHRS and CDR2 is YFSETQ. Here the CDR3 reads CASSLEQGEAFF. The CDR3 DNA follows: TGCGCCAGCAGCTTAGAACAGGGTGAAGCTTTCTTT. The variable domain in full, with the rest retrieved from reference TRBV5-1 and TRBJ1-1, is KAGVTQTPRYLIKTRGQQVTLSCSPISGHRSVSWYQQTPGQGLQFLFEYFSETQRNKGNFPGRFSGRQFSNSRSEMNVSTLELGDSALYLCASSLEQGEAFFGQGTRLTVV.

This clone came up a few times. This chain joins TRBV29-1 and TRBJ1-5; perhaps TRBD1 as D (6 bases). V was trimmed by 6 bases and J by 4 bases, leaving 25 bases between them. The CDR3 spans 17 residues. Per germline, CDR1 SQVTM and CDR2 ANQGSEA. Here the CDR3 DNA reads TGCAGCGTCCCAGTGTCGACAGGTGCTACAGCGAATCAGCCCCAGCATTTT. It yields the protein CSVPVSTGATANQPQHF.

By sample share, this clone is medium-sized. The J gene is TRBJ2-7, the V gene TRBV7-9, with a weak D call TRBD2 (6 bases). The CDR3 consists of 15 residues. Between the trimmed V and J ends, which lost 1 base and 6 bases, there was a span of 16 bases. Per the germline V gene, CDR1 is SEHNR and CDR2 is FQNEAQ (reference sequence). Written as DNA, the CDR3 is TGTGCCAGCAGCTTAGGCCCGCCGGAGGGAAGCGAGCAGTACTTC. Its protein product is CASSLGPPEGSEQYF.

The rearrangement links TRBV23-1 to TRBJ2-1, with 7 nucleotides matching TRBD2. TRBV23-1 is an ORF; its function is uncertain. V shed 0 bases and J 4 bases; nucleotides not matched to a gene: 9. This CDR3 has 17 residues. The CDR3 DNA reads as TGCGCCAGCAGTCAATCGCATCGGGAGGCTTGGTACAATGAGCAGTTCTTC. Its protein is CASSQSHREAWYNEQFF.

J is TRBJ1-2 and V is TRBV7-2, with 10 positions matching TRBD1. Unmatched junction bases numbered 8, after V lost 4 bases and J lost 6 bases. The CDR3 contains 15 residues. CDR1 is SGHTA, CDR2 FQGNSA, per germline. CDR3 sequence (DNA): TGTGCCAGCAGCTCTACGACAGGGGGCGCGGATGGCTACACCTTC. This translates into CASSSTTGGADGYTF.

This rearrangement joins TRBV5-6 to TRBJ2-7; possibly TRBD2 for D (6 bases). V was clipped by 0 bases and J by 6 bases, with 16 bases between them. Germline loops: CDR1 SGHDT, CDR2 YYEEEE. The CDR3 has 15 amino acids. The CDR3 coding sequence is TGTGCCAGCAGCTTGGGGTTTGGGGGGAAAGGCGAGCAGTACTTC. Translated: CASSLGFGGKGEQYF. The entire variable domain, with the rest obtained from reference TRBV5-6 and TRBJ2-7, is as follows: DAGVTQSPTHLIKTRGQQVTLRCSPKSGHDTVSWYQQALGQGPQFIFQYYEEEERQRGNFPDRFSGHQFPNYSSELNVNALLLGDSALYLCASSLGFGGKGEQYFGPGTRLTVT.

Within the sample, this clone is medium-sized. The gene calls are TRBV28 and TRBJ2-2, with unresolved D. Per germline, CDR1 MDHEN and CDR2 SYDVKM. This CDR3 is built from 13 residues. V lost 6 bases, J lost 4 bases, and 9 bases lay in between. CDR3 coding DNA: TGTGCCAGCAGACACCCCGCCACCGGGGAGCTGTTTTTT. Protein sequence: CASRHPATGELFF.

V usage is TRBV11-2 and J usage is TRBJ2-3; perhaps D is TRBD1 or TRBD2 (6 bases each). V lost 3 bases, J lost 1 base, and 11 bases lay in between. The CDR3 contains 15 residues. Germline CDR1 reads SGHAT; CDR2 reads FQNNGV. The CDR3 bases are TGTGCCAGCAGCTTTGCGGGACAAGGCACAGATACGCAGTATTTT. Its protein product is CASSFAGQGTDTQYF.

CDR3 nucleotide sequence: TGTGCCAGCAGCCTGCGGGAGCTAGGGGAAAAACTGTTTTTT. Residues: CASSLRELGEKLFF. This sequence joins TRBV7-9 and TRBJ1-4; the D is unclear. From germline, CDR1 is SEHNR and CDR2 FQNEAQ (reference sequence). The CDR3 extends over 14 amino acids. V was clipped by 5 bases and J by 8 bases, with 15 bases between them.

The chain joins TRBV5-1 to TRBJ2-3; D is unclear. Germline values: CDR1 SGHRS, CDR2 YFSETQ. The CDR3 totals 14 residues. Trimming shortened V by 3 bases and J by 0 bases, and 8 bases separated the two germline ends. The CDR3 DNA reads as TGCGCCAGCAGCTCTAAAGGCAGCACAGATACGCAGTATTTT. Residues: CASSSKGSTDTQYF.

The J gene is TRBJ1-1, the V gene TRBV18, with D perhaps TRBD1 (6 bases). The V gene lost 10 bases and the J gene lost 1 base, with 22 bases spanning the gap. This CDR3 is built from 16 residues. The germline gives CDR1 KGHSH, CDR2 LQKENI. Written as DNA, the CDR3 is TGTGCCATCGCAAAGACAGCGACAGGCACGAACACTGAAGCTTTCTTT. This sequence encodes CAIAKTATGTNTEAFF.

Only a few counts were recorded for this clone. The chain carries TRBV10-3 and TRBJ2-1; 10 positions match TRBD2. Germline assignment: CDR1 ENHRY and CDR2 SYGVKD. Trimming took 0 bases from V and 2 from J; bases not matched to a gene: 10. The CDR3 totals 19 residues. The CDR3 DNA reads TGTGCCATCAGTGAGTCGGGGGGCCTAGCGGGAGTTGCCTACAATGAGCAGTTCTTC. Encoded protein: CAISESGGLAGVAYNEQFF.